What follows are 14 T cell receptor beta chains derived from one specimen sequenced in a study of T cell changes during pregnancy in multiple sclerosis. Sequencing used immunoSEQ multiplex PCR; TCRdb keeps in-frame clones, though not all of them. The table records 100,000 to 140,000 clones, 85% to 95% of them present only once. Source: peripheral blood, taken in the third trimester of pregnancy. The receptors originated from a female donor in good health, enrolled as a control in a pregnancy study.

This chain connects TRBV5-6 to TRBJ1-6; 10 bases are a match to TRBD1. The CDR3 is 15 amino acids. The germline V gene encodes CDR1 SGHDT and CDR2 YYEEEE. V gave up 4 bases and J gave up 9 bases; unmatched junction bases: 7. CDR3 in amino acids: CASSGETGGSSPLHF. Written as DNA, the CDR3 is TGTGCCAGCAGCGGGGAGACAGGGGGCTCTTCACCCCTCCACTTT.

The chain recombines TRBV11-2 with TRBJ2-5, with 11 bases fitting TRBD2. V lost 2 bases and J lost 3; bases outside the gene matches: 5. The CDR3 contains 16 residues. Looked up from germline, CDR1 is SGHAT and CDR2 is FQNNGV. The CDR3 DNA reads as TGTGCCAGCAGCTTACTTAGCGGGGGGGCGGAAGAGACCCAGTACTTC. Protein sequence: CASSLLSGGAEETQYF. The whole variable domain, filled in from reference TRBV11-2 and TRBJ2-5, reads EAGVAQSPRYKIIEKRQSVAFWCNPISGHATLYWYQQILGQGPKLLIQFQNNGVVDDSQLPKDRFSAERLKGVDSTLKIQPAKLEDSAVYLCASSLLSGGAEETQYFGPGTRLLVL.

The genes are TRBV7-2 and TRBJ2-1, with 11 nucleotides matching TRBD2. V shed 3 bases, J shed 5 bases, and the junction held 3 bases outside the gene matches. The CDR3 has 15 residues. The V gene's germline CDR1 is SGHTA and CDR2 FQGNSA. The CDR3 is CASSFRLAGHNEQFF. In DNA, the CDR3 is TGTGCCAGCAGCTTTAGACTAGCGGGGCACAATGAGCAGTTCTTC.

V and J are TRBV7-8 and TRBJ1-4; 7 bases are shared with TRBD1. This CDR3 is 15 amino acids long. The V and J ends lost 5 bases and 4 bases, in that order; junction bases with no gene match: 7. From germline, CDR1 is SGHVS and CDR2 FQNEAQ. CDR3 nucleotides: TGTGCCAGCAGCCCCTCCCAGGGGGATAATGAAAAACTGTTTTTT. Translation: CASSPSQGDNEKLFF.

This chain links TRBV6-6 with TRBJ1-1; tentative D call: TRBD1 (6 bases). V was clipped by 6 bases and J by 2 bases, with 13 bases between them. The CDR3 totals 14 residues. Germline CDR1 reads MNHNY; CDR2 reads SVGAGI (reference sequence). CDR3 in amino acids: CASRDGQHNTEAFF. CDR3 DNA: TGTGCCAGCAGAGATGGACAGCATAACACTGAAGCTTTCTTT.

V and J are TRBV28 and TRBJ2-7; D is unclear. V lost 4 bases and J 7 bases, leaving 11 bases between the germline ends. The germline V gene encodes CDR1 MDHEN and CDR2 SYDVKM. This CDR3 contains 12 residues. This chain's CDR3 is CASSSPTREQYF. The CDR3 DNA is TGTGCCAGCAGTTCTCCTACCCGAGAGCAGTACTTC.

The rearrangement joins TRBV6-1 to TRBJ2-6; D is possibly TRBD1 (5 bases). The CDR3 totals 16 residues. Trimming removed 3 bases at V and 2 bases at J, with 11 bases between. Germline V lookup: CDR1 MNHNS, CDR2 SASEGT. CDR3 protein: CASSEAGPTGANVLTF. Here the CDR3 DNA reads TGTGCCAGCAGTGAGGCAGGGCCCACTGGGGCCAACGTCCTGACTTTC.

This clone appeared once. The chain joins TRBV5-1 to TRBJ2-1; maybe TRBD1 (5 bases). The V gene lost 0 bases and the J gene lost 8 bases, with 15 bases spanning the gap. The CDR3 runs 15 residues. The germline CDR1 and CDR2 sequences are SGHRS and YFSETQ. Written as DNA, the CDR3 is TGCGCCAGCAGCTTGGAGGGGCGCCTTGTGGATGAGCAGTTCTTC. Its protein product is CASSLEGRLVDEQFF.

The chain recombines TRBV30 with TRBJ1-1; D gene uncertain. The CDR3 sequence is 13 residues long. With 3 bases removed from V and 0 bases from J, the gap between germline ends came to 8 bases. CDR1 GTSNPN and CDR2 SVGIG come from the germline V gene (reference sequence). CDR3 protein: CAWRPSVNTEAFF. The CDR3 DNA reads as TGTGCCTGGAGACCCAGCGTGAACACTGAAGCTTTCTTT.

The chain couples TRBV7-9 to TRBJ2-1; 10 bases map to TRBD2. Germline V gene data show CDR1 as SEHNR and CDR2 as FQNEAQ (reference sequence). The J segment lost 10 bases and the V segment lost 1 base, leaving 13 bases of the junction unmatched. The CDR3 consists of 17 residues. The CDR3, as DNA: TGTGCCAGCAGCTTAGTGGTGACTAGCGGGTCTTGGGAGGAGCAGTTCTTC. It translates to CASSLVVTSGSWEEQFF.

The chain is built from TRBV29-1 and TRBJ2-6; D is ambiguous. Trimming cost V 2 bases and J 0 bases, with 5 bases left between them. CDR3 size: 14 residues. CDR1 and CDR2 from the germline V gene are SQVTM and ANQGSEA. The CDR3 loop reads CSVESVSGANVLTF. In nucleotides, the CDR3 is TGCAGCGTTGAATCTGTCTCTGGGGCCAACGTCCTGACTTTC.

This rearrangement joins TRBV4-3 to TRBJ2-1; 11 bases align to TRBD2. Germline V gene data show CDR1 as LGHNA and CDR2 as YSLEER. This CDR3 is 19 amino acids long. The trim removed 0 bases at V and 4 bases at J, leaving 11 bases unmatched. The DNA of the CDR3 is TGCGCCAGCAGCCAAGATGGTTTTGGCACTAGCGGGGGTTACAATGAGCAGTTCTTC. Translation: CASSQDGFGTSGGYNEQFF.

About this clone itself: An end of the junction does not agree with germline; a read error may underlie this. This chain links TRBV13 with TRBJ1-3, with D maybe TRBD1 (6 bases). Germline V gives CDR1 PRHDT, CDR2 FYEKMQ (reference sequence). The CDR3 is 17 residues long. The chain's CDR3 is CAGSSSGAGPSGNTIYF. CDR3 in DNA: TGTGCCGGCAGCTCCTCAGGGGCAGGCCCCTCTGGAAACACCATATATTTT.

The chain joins TRBV18 to TRBJ2-3; 9 bases agree with TRBD1. CDR1 KGHSH and CDR2 LQKENI come from the germline V gene. V dropped 5 bases and J dropped 4; count of bases not matched to a gene: 7. The CDR3 spans 15 residues. CDR3 sequence reads: CASSSRDRVPDTQYF. CDR3 bases: TGTGCCAGCTCATCCCGGGACAGGGTCCCAGATACGCAGTATTTT.